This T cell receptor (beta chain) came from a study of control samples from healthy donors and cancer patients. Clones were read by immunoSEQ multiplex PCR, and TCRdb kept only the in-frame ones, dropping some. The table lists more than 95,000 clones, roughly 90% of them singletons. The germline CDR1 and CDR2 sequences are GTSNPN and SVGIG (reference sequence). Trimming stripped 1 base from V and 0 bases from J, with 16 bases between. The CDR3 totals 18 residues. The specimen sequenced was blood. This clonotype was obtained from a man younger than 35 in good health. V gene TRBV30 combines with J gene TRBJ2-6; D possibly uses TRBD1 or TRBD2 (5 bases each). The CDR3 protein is CAWSARDRHLSGANVLTF. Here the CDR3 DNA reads TGTGCCTGGAGTGCCCGGGACCGCCACCTCTCTGGGGCCAACGTCCTGACTTTC. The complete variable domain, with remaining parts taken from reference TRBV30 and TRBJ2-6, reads SQTIHQWPATLVQPVGSPLSLECTVEGTSNPNLYWYRQAAGRGLQLLFYSVGIGQISSEVPQNLSASRPQDRQFILSSKKLLLSDSGFYLCAWSARDRHLSGANVLTFGAGSRLTVL.